This TCR beta chain was obtained from a study of CD8+ T cells in alopecia areata. It was from PBMCs that CD4+ and CD8+ T cells were sorted. cDNA reverse transcribed from extracted RNA served as the sequencing template. Sequenced by immunoSEQ multiplex PCR; TCRdb stores in-frame clones only, minus some. The sample shows fewer than 200,000 clones, about 63% of them seen only once. Overall study findings and caveats: Normal skin's resident alphabeta T cells are sequenced alongside lesional scalp T cells.

Comments on this clone: Antigen specificity is unknown.

This specimen was CD4+ T cells sorted from blood, taken at week 0. The receptor was isolated from a human donor with alopecia areata.

The CDR3 reads CASRTEETQYF. For the CDR3, the DNA is TGTGCCAGCAGAACGGAAGAGACCCAGTACTTC. The rearrangement links TRBV2 to TRBJ2-5, with no clear D. V lost 6 bases to trimming and J lost 3 bases, with 5 bases between them. In germline, CDR1 is SNHLY, CDR2 FYNNEI. This CDR3 contains 11 residues.